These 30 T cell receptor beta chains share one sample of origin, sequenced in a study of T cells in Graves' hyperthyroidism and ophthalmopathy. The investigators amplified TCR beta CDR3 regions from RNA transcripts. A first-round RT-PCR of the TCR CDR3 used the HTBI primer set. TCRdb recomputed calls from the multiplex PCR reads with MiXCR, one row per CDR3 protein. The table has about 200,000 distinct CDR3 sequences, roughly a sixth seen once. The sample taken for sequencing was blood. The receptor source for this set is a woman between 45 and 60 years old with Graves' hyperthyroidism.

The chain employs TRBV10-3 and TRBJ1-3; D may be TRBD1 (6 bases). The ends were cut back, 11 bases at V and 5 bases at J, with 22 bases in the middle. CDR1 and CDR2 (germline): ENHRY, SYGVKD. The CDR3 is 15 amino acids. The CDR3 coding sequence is TGTGCCTCACAGTCCAGGGGACAAGGTCGAAACACCATATATTTT. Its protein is CASQSRGQGRNTIYF.

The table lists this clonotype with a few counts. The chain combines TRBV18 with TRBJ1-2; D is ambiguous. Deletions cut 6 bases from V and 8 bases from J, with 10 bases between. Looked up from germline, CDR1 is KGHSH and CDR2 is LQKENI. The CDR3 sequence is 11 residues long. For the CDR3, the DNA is TGTGCCAGCTCGCTCCCACAAGGCTACACCTTC. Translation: CASSLPQGYTF.

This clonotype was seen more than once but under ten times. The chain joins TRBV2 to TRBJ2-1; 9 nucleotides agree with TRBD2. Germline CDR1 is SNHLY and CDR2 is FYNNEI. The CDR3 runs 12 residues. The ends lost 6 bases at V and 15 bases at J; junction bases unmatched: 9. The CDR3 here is CASRATGTSPFF. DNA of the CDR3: TGTGCCAGCAGAGCCACCGGGACTAGCCCGTTCTTC.

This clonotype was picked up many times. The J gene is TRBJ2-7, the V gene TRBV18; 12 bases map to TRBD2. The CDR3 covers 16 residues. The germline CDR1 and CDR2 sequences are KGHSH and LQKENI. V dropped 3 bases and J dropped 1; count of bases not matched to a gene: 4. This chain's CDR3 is CASSPEGLAGSYEQYF. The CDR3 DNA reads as TGTGCCAGCTCACCCGAGGGACTAGCGGGTTCCTACGAGCAGTACTTC.

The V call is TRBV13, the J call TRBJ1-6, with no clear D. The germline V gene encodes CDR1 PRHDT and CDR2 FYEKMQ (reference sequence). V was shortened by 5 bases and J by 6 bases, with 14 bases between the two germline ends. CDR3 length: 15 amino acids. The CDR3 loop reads CASSPDGGRNSPLHF. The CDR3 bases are TGTGCCAGCAGCCCGGATGGAGGGCGTAATTCACCCCTCCACTTT.

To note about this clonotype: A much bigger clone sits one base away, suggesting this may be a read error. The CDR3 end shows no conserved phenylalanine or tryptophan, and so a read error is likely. Written as DNA, the CDR3 is TGCGCCAGCAGCTTGGGCCTCGAACCAGGGAGCACTGAAGCTTTCCTT. Protein sequence: CASSLGLEPGSTEAFL. The chain employs TRBV5-1 and TRBJ1-1, with D perhaps matching TRBD1 (5 bases). The CDR3 has 16 amino acids. The germline V and J ends were trimmed by 0 bases and 4 bases, with 16 bases remaining between them. The germline V gene encodes CDR1 SGHRS and CDR2 YFSETQ.

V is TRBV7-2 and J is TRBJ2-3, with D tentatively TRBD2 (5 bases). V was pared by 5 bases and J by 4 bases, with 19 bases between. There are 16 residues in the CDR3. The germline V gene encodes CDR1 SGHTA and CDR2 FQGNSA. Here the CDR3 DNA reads TGTGCCAGCAGCGCCTTCCCAAGCTCGAGGGCAGATACGCAGTATTTT. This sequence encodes CASSAFPSSRADTQYF.

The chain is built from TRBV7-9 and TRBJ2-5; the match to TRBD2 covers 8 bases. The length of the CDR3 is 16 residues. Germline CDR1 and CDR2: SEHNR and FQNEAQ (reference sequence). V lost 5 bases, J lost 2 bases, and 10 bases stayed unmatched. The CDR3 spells CASSPDSGGYQETQYF. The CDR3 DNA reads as TGTGCCAGCAGCCCAGACAGCGGGGGATATCAAGAGACCCAGTACTTC.

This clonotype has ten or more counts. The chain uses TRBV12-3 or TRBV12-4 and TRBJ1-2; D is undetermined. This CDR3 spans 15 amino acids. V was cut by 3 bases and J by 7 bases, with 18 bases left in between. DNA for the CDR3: TGTGCCAGCAGTTTCAACGTGCCCCTTCGAATTGGCTACACCTTC. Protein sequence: CASSFNVPLRIGYTF.

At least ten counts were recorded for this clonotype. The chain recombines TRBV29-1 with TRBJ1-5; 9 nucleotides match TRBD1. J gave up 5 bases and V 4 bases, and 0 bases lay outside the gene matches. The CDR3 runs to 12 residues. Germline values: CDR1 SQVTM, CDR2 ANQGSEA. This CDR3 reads CSVGTGDQPQHF. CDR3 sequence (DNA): TGCAGCGTTGGGACAGGGGATCAGCCCCAGCATTTT. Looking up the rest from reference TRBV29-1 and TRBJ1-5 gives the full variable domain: SAVISQKPSRDICQRGTSLTIQCQVDSQVTMMFWYRQQPGQSLTLIATANQGSEATYESGFVIDKFPISRPNLTFSTLTVSNMSPEDSSIYLCSVGTGDQPQHFGDGTRLSIL.

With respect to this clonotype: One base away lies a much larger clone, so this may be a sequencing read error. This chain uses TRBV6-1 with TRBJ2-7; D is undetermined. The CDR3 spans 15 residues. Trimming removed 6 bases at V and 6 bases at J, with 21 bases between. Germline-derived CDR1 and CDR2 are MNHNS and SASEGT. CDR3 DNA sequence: TGTGCCAGCAGACCAAGACACGGAGTGATTTCCGAGCAGTACTTC. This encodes CASRPRHGVISEQYF.

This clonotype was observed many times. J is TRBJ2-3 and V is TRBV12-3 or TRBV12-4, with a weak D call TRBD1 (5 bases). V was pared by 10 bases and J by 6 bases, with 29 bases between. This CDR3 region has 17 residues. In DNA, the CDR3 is TGTGCCACCCTCCGTAAAGGGGCCGACAGTGGGTGGGATACGCAGTATTTT. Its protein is CATLRKGADSGWDTQYF.

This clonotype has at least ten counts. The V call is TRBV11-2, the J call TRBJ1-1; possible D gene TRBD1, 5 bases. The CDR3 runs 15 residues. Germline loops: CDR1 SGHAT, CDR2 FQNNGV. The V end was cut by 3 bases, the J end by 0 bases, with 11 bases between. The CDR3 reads CASSFRRQLNTEAFF. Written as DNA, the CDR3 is TGTGCCAGCAGCTTTCGAAGACAGCTGAACACTGAAGCTTTCTTT.

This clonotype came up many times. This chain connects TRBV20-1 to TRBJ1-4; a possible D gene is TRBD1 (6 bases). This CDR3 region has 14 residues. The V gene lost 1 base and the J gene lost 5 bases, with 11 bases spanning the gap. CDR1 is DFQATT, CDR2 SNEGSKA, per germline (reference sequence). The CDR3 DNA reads TGCAGTGCTAGAGGAACAGGGATAAATGAAAAACTGTTTTTT. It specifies CSARGTGINEKLFF.

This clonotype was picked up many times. The CDR3 spells CASSGGDRGSTEAFF. The DNA for the CDR3 is TGCGCCAGCAGCGGGGGGGACAGGGGTTCCACTGAAGCTTTCTTT. The rearrangement uses TRBV10-2 and TRBJ1-1; 10 bases agree with TRBD1. This CDR3 contains 15 residues. Germline values: CDR1 WSHSY, CDR2 SAAADI. With 6 bases clipped from V and 4 bases from J, the junction kept 8 bases outside the gene matches.

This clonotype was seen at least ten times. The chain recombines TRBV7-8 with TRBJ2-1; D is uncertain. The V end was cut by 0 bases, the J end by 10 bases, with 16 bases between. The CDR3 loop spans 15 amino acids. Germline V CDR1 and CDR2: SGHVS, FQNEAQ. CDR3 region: CASSLARFTSSEQFF. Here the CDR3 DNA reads TGTGCCAGCAGCTTAGCCAGGTTTACGTCGTCCGAGCAGTTCTTC.

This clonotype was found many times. In nucleotides, the CDR3 is TGTGCCTGGAGGCAGGGACGGGGCTACGAGCAGTACTTC. Amino acids: CAWRQGRGYEQYF. The gene calls are TRBV30 and TRBJ2-7; D possibly matches TRBD1 or TRBD2 (5 bases each). V lost 3 bases and J 3 bases, leaving 12 bases between the germline ends. The CDR3 extends over 13 amino acids. CDR1 GTSNPN and CDR2 SVGIG come from the germline V gene (reference sequence). The full variable domain, completed using reference TRBV30 and TRBJ2-7, is SQTIHQWPATLVQPVGSPLSLECTVEGTSNPNLYWYRQAAGRGLQLLFYSVGIGQISSEVPQNLSASRPQDRQFILSSKKLLLSDSGFYLCAWRQGRGYEQYFGPGTRLTVT.

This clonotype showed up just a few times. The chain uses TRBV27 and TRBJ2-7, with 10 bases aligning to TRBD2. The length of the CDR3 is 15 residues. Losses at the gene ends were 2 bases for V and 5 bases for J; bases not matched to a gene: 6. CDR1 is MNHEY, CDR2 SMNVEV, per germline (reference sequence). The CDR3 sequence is CASSLGSGRPNEQYF. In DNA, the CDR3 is TGTGCCAGCAGTTTAGGTAGCGGGAGGCCCAACGAGCAGTACTTC.

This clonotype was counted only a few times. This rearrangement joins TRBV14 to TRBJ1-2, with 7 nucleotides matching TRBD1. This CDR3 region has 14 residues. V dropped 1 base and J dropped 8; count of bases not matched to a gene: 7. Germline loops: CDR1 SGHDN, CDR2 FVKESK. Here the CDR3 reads CASSQATGIGGYTF. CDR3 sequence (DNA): TGTGCCAGCAGCCAAGCGACAGGGATTGGGGGCTACACCTTC.

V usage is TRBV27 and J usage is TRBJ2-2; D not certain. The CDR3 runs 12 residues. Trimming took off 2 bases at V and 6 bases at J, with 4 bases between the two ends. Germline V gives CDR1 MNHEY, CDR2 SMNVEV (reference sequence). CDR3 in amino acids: CASSLAPGELFF. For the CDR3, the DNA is TGTGCCAGCAGTTTAGCCCCCGGGGAGCTGTTTTTT.

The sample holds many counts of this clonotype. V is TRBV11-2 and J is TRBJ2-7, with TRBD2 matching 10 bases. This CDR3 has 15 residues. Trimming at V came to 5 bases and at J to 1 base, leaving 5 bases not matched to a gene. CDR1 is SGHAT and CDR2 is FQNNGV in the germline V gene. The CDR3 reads CASSPLAGESYEQYF. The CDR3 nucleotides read TGTGCCAGCAGCCCCCTAGCGGGAGAGTCCTACGAGCAGTACTTC.

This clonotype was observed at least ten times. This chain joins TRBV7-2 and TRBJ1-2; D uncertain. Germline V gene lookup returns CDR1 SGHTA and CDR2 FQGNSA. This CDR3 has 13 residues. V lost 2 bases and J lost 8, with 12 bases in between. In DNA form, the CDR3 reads TGTGCCAGCAGCTTATTCGGTAGCCAAGGCTACACCTTC. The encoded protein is CASSLFGSQGYTF. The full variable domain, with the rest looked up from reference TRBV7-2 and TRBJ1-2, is GAGVSQSPSNKVTEKGKDVELRCDPISGHTALYWYRQSLGQGLEFLIYFQGNSAPDKSGLPSDRFSAERTGGSVSTLTIQRTQQEDSAVYLCASSLFGSQGYTFGSGTRLTVV.

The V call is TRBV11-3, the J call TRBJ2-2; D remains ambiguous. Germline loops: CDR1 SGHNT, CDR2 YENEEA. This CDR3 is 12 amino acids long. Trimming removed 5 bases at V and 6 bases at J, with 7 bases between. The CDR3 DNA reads TGTGCCAGCAGCCTTAGTCCCGGGGAGCTGTTTTTT. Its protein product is CASSLSPGELFF.

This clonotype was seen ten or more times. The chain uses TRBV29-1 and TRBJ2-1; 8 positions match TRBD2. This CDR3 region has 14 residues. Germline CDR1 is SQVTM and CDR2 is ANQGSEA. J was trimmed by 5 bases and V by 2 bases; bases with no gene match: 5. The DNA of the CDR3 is TGCAGCGTTGAATTTTTGCGGGAGGACAATGAGCAGTTCTTC. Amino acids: CSVEFLREDNEQFF.

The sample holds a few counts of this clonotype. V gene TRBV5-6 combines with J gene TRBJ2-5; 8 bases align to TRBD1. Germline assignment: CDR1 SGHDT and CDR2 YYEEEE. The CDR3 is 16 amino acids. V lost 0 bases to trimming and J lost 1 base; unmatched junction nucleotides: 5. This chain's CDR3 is CASSLVTGGIQETQYF. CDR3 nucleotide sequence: TGTGCCAGCAGCTTGGTTACAGGGGGAATCCAAGAGACCCAGTACTTC.

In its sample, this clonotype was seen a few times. CDR3 bases: TGTGCCAGTAGCAACGGACCCGAGGGGACCCAGTACTTC. Amino acid sequence: CASSNGPEGTQYF. This chain links TRBV19 with TRBJ2-5; a weak D match, TRBD2 (5 bases). V lost 6 bases to trimming and J lost 7 bases, with 15 bases between them. CDR1 is LNHDA, CDR2 SQIVND, per germline (reference sequence). This CDR3 spans 13 amino acids.

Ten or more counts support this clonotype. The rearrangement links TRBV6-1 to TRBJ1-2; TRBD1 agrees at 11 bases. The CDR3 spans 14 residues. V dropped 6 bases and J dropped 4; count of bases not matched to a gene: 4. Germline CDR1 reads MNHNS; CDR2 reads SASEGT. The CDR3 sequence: CASSRTGGGYGYTF. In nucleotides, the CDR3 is TGTGCCAGCAGCCGGACAGGGGGCGGCTATGGCTACACCTTC.

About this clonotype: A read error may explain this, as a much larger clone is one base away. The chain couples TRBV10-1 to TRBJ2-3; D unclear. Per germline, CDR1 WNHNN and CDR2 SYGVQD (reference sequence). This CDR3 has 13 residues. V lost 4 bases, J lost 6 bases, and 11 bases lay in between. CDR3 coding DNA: TGCGCCAGCAGTGGACCACTGTCTGATACGCAGTATTTT. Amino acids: CASSGPLSDTQYF.

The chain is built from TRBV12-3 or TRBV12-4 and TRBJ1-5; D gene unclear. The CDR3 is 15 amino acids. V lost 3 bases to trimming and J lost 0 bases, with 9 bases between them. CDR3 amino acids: CASSFSSVSNQPQHF. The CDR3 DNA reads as TGTGCCAGCAGTTTCAGTTCTGTTAGCAATCAGCCCCAGCATTTT.

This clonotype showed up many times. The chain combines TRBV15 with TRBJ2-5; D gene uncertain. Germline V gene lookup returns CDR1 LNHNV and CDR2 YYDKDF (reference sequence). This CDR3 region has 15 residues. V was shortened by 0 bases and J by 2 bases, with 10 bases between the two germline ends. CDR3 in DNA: TGTGCCACCAGCAGAGATCAGGTATCACAAGAGACCCAGTACTTC. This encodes CATSRDQVSQETQYF.